A selection of T cell receptor beta chains follows, all from one sample in a study of blood T cells in healthy people across ages. One entry per CDR3 protein results from TCRdb running MiXCR on the 5' RACE reads. This table holds almost 800,000 distinct CDR3 sequences, 58% found once. The sequencing sample was made of blood. These receptors originate from a man aged 30-40 years in good health. CDR3s include the opening cysteine and the closing phenylalanine or tryptophan. A D gene is named only where the DNA matches it firmly. Expanded clones get a size class; other rows say once, few or many, or leave the size out.

j_gene	d_gene	abundance	v_gene	len	CDR3aa	CDR3nt
TRBJ2-7	TRBD1	-	TRBV7-2	14	CASRQTGSTYEQYF	TGTGCCAGCAGGCAGACAGGGTCCACATACGAGCAGTACTTC
TRBJ2-5	-	-	TRBV5-6	15	CASSLRIFPQETQYF	TGTGCCAGCAGCTTACGGATCTTTCCTCAAGAGACCCAGTACTTC
TRBJ2-5	TRBD1	-	TRBV20-1	15	CSARDPETGVNEQYF	TGCAGTGCTAGAGATCCCGAGACAGGGGTCAATGAGCAGTACTTC
TRBJ1-1	-	-	TRBV3-1	15	CASSQSDLPGTEAFF	TGTGCCAGCAGCCAATCTGACCTCCCAGGGACTGAAGCTTTCTTT
TRBJ1-2	TRBD1	-	TRBV29-1	13	CSVGVGQGNGYTF	TGCAGCGTTGGGGTGGGACAGGGGAATGGCTACACCTTC
TRBJ2-1	-	-	TRBV7-2	13	CASSLPGVKEQFF	TGTGCCAGCAGCTTACCGGGAGTAAAAGAGCAGTTCTTC
TRBJ2-5	TRBD1	-	TRBV15	18	CATSRDREVRGLEETQYF	TGTGCCACCAGCAGAGATAGAGAGGTCAGGGGGCTCGAAGAGACCCAGTACTTC
TRBJ2-1	-	few	TRBV7-2	11	CASNNYNEQFF	TGTGCCAGCAACAACTACAATGAGCAGTTCTTC
TRBJ2-1	-	-	TRBV4-2	14	CASSQASAPNEQFF	TGTGCCAGCAGCCAAGCTTCAGCCCCCAATGAGCAGTTCTTC
TRBJ1-2	-	-	TRBV28	14	CASSPENSRPGYTF	TGTGCCAGCAGTCCAGAAAACAGTAGACCTGGCTACACCTTC
TRBJ2-1	-	-	TRBV20-1	12	CSARPSSYEQFF	TGCAGTGCTAGACCTAGCTCCTACGAGCAGTTCTTC
TRBJ2-5	-	few	TRBV7-2	13	CASSFIARETQYF	TGTGCCAGCAGCTTCATTGCCCGGGAGACCCAGTACTTC
TRBJ2-1	-	few	TRBV7-2	13	CASSLRKALEQFF	TGTGCCAGCAGCTTACGCAAGGCCCTCGAGCAGTTCTTC
TRBJ2-7	TRBD2	-	TRBV18	15	CASSPSGSTNYEQYF	TGTGCCAGCTCACCTAGCGGGAGTACGAACTACGAGCAGTACTTC
TRBJ1-1	-	few	TRBV4-1	14	CASSHSRGRTEAFF	TGCGCCAGCAGCCATTCGAGGGGTAGGACTGAAGCTTTCTTT
TRBJ2-5	TRBD2	-	TRBV4-2	17	CASSQASASGIGDEQYF	TGTGCCAGCAGCCAAGCTAGCGCTAGCGGGATAGGCGATGAGCAGTACTTC
TRBJ1-5	-	few	TRBV6-5	14	CASRPGTHDQPQHF	TGTGCCAGCAGACCCGGGACCCACGATCAGCCCCAGCATTTT
TRBJ2-5	TRBD1	-	TRBV6-4	14	CASSDSDRGETQYF	TGTGCCAGCAGTGACTCGGACAGGGGAGAGACCCAGTACTTC
TRBJ1-1	TRBD1	-	TRBV6-5	15	CASSSAGTGRSEAFF	TGTGCCAGCAGTTCAGCCGGGACAGGGCGGAGTGAAGCTTTCTTT
TRBJ2-7	TRBD1	-	TRBV5-3	13	CASGPGTGDEQYF	TGTGCCAGCGGGCCCGGGACAGGGGACGAGCAGTACTTC
TRBJ2-1	TRBD2	-	TRBV4-3	16	CASSQLWTSSYNEQFF	TGCGCCAGCAGCCAACTATGGACTAGCTCCTACAATGAGCAGTTCTTC
TRBJ2-3	-	-	TRBV6-5	13	CATTAAGTDTQYF	TGTGCCACGACGGCGGCGGGCACAGATACGCAGTATTTT
TRBJ2-4	-	-	TRBV20-1	15	CSAPGTLGLENIQYF	TGCAGTGCTCCAGGGACTTTGGGTCTCGAAAACATTCAGTACTTC
TRBJ2-3	TRBD2	-	TRBV7-2	14	CASSSHSSGDTQYF	TGTGCCAGCAGCTCGCATTCTAGCGGGGATACGCAGTATTTT
TRBJ2-3	TRBD2	-	TRBV13	20	CASSQPGLAGDVGGPDTQYF	TGTGCCAGCAGCCAACCAGGACTAGCGGGAGACGTCGGGGGGCCAGATACGCAGTATTTT
TRBJ2-7	TRBD1	-	TRBV6-1	12	CASLTGDREQYF	TGTGCCAGCTTGACAGGGGATCGCGAGCAGTACTTC
TRBJ2-5	-	few	TRBV29-1	13	CSVDPSDQETQYF	TGCAGCGTTGATCCTAGCGACCAAGAGACCCAGTACTTC
TRBJ1-2	-	-	TRBV7-2	15	CASSLDLYTNYGYTF	TGTGCCAGCAGCTTAGATCTGTATACCAACTATGGCTACACCTTC
TRBJ2-7	TRBD2	-	TRBV12-3/TRBV12-4	14	CASSLREGGNEQYF	TGTGCCAGCAGTTTGAGAGAGGGAGGGAACGAGCAGTACTTC
TRBJ2-7	-	-	TRBV5-1	11	CASKGSSEQYF	TGCGCCAGCAAGGGTTCCTCCGAGCAGTACTTC
TRBJ2-7	-	-	TRBV29-1	12	CSAVTGNYEQYF	TGCAGCGCTGTGACAGGAAACTACGAGCAGTACTTC
TRBJ2-6	TRBD1	few	TRBV20-1	16	CSAVGQGLSGANVLTF	TGCAGTGCCGTAGGACAGGGTTTGTCTGGGGCCAACGTCCTGACTTTC
TRBJ1-2	-	-	TRBV6-5	13	CASRGVSGYGYTF	TGTGCCAGCCGAGGGGTGTCTGGCTATGGCTACACCTTC
TRBJ2-7	TRBD2	once	TRBV5-1	16	CASSHGTSGKFHEQYF	TGCGCCAGCAGCCATGGGACTAGCGGGAAATTCCACGAGCAGTACTTC
TRBJ2-5	-	few	TRBV4-2	14	CASSLKADQETQYF	TGTGCCAGCAGCCTCAAGGCTGACCAAGAGACCCAGTACTTC
TRBJ1-4	-	-	TRBV7-9	17	CASSWVPLGKTNEKLFF	TGTGCCAGCAGTTGGGTCCCCCTAGGGAAAACTAATGAAAAACTGTTTTTT
TRBJ2-7	-	-	TRBV2	16	CASSVPGTSLRYEQYF	TGTGCCAGCAGTGTCCCCGGGACCTCTCTTAGATACGAGCAGTACTTC
TRBJ2-3	-	-	TRBV20-1	14	CSAKDIQSTDTQYF	TGCAGTGCTAAGGACATCCAATCCACAGATACGCAGTATTTT
TRBJ1-2	-	few	TRBV9	13	CASGRGAGYGYTF	TGTGCCAGCGGACGAGGCGCAGGCTATGGCTACACCTTC
TRBJ2-7	TRBD2	-	TRBV6-2/TRBV6-3	16	CASSYLRGGVTYEQYF	TGTGCCAGCAGTTACCTCCGCGGGGGGGTTACCTACGAGCAGTACTTC
TRBJ2-3	-	-	TRBV7-2	13	CASSLRSQGTQYF	TGTGCCAGCAGCTTAAGGTCTCAGGGTACGCAGTATTTT
TRBJ2-5	-	-	TRBV2	16	CASSDAGGSPGKTQYF	TGTGCCAGCAGTGACGCTGGAGGGAGCCCAGGAAAGACCCAGTACTTC
TRBJ2-5	-	-	TRBV6-2/TRBV6-3	15	CASSYGDSLLDEQYF	TGTGCCAGCAGTTACGGGGACTCCCTGTTGGATGAGCAGTACTTC
TRBJ1-2	-	-	TRBV5-1	15	CASSLLGGSSYGYTF	TGCGCCAGCAGCTTGCTCGGGGGCAGCTCTTATGGCTACACCTTC
TRBJ1-2	-	-	TRBV25-1	15	CASSGFTGHLYGYTF	TGTGCCAGCAGTGGATTTACGGGACATCTCTATGGCTACACCTTC
TRBJ2-5	-	many	TRBV3-1	12	CASSQDGETQYF	TGTGCCAGCAGCCAAGATGGGGAGACCCAGTACTTC
TRBJ1-5	-	once	TRBV7-8	16	CASSELSGRINQPQHF	TGTGCCAGCAGTGAGTTGTCGGGACGGATCAATCAGCCCCAGCATTTT
TRBJ2-7	-	once	TRBV14	15	CASSPREGGPYEQYF	TGTGCCAGCAGCCCCAGGGAAGGGGGGCCCTACGAGCAGTACTTC
TRBJ2-7	TRBD2	few	TRBV2	13	CASSLSGDNEQYF	TGTGCCAGCAGTCTTAGCGGGGACAACGAGCAGTACTTC
TRBJ2-1	-	once	TRBV20-1	14	CSARVPGRNNEQFF	TGCAGTGCTAGAGTGCCGGGGCGGAACAATGAGCAGTTCTTC
TRBJ2-3	TRBD1	-	TRBV7-8	16	CASSLPDREIADTQYF	TGTGCCAGCAGCTTACCCGACAGGGAAATAGCAGATACGCAGTATTTT
TRBJ1-4	-	once	TRBV27	15	CASSLRGVTNEKLFF	TGTGCCAGCAGTTTACGAGGGGTCACTAATGAAAAACTGTTTTTT
TRBJ2-7	-	once	TRBV28	14	CASSGDLIPYEQYF	TGTGCCAGCAGCGGGGACCTAATACCCTACGAGCAGTACTTC
TRBJ2-3	TRBD2	-	TRBV7-2	16	CASSSGLAGGADTQYF	TGTGCCAGCAGTTCCGGACTAGCGGGAGGTGCAGATACGCAGTATTTT
TRBJ1-5	TRBD1	once	TRBV10-3	15	CAISESADRGEPQHF	TGTGCCATCAGTGAGTCTGCGGACAGGGGAGAGCCCCAGCATTTT
TRBJ1-2	-	few	TRBV6-2/TRBV6-3	15	CASTGPSQGLYGYTF	TGTGCCAGCACAGGTCCCTCACAGGGACTCTATGGCTACACCTTC
TRBJ1-1	-	-	TRBV12-3/TRBV12-4	11	CASSPTGAAFF	TGTGCCAGCAGTCCAACAGGAGCAGCTTTCTTT
TRBJ2-1	TRBD2	-	TRBV3-1	13	CASSPGRDYEQFF	TGTGCCAGCAGCCCCGGGAGGGACTATGAGCAGTTCTTC
TRBJ2-1	TRBD2	few	TRBV5-1	15	CASSTSGTRYNEQFF	TGCGCCAGCTCGACTAGCGGGACCCGCTACAATGAGCAGTTCTTC